Listed below are T cell receptor beta chains from one sample, sequenced in a study of blood T cell repertoires in COVID-19. Profiling relied on immunoSEQ multiplex PCR, and the TCRdb table lists in-frame clones only, not all of them. The sample holds some 490,000 clones, 88% seen once. Material for sequencing was PBMCs or T cells enriched from blood (not recorded which). Receptor source: a woman in her sixties who had recovered from COVID-19. The CDR3 runs from the conserved cysteine through the conserved F or W. A D gene is named only where the DNA matches it firmly. Size is stated for part of the rows, as once, few or many counts, or as a class when the clone is expanded.

TRBV5-4	TRBD2	TRBJ2-2	.	16	CASSSLAGGDTGELFF	TGTGCCAGCAGCTCCCTAGCGGGGGGAGACACCGGGGAGCTGTTTTTT
TRBV18	.	TRBJ2-2	once	13	CASSPWEAGELFF	TGTGCCAGCTCACCATGGGAGGCCGGGGAGCTGTTTTTT
TRBV5-1	TRBD2	TRBJ2-1	.	15	CASSLPGGPGNEQFF	TGCGCCAGCAGCTTGCCGGGGGGGCCGGGGAATGAGCAGTTCTTC
TRBV2	.	TRBJ1-1	.	12	CASSPEATEAFF	TGTGCCAGCAGCCCGGAGGCCACTGAAGCTTTCTTT
TRBV20-1	.	TRBJ1-1	.	14	CSASRGKMNTEAFF	TGCAGTGCTAGTAGGGGCAAGATGAACACTGAAGCTTTCTTT
TRBV19	.	TRBJ2-2	.	14	CASSVQGLTGELFF	TGTGCCAGTAGTGTCCAGGGGCTTACCGGGGAGCTGTTTTTT
TRBV5-4	.	TRBJ1-1	.	13	CASSLVGARAAFF	TGTGCCAGCAGCTTGGTGGGGGCGCGGGCCGCTTTCTTT
TRBV24-1	TRBD1	TRBJ2-1	once	15	CATRGPGQRHNEQFF	TGTGCCACCAGGGGTCCGGGACAGAGACACAATGAGCAGTTCTTC
TRBV4-1	TRBD2	TRBJ2-4	.	18	CASSPGLAGGGAKNIQYF	TGCGCCAGCAGCCCAGGACTAGCGGGGGGCGGGGCCAAAAACATTCAGTACTTC
TRBV7-9	.	TRBJ1-2	.	14	CASSFPGGAGGYTF	TGTGCCAGCAGCTTCCCGGGGGGGGCAGGTGGCTACACCTTC
TRBV10-3	.	TRBJ2-7	.	14	CAISELEGSYEQYF	TGTGCCATCAGTGAGTTGGAGGGCTCCTACGAGCAGTACTTC
TRBV3-1/TRBV3-2	.	TRBJ2-5	.	13	CASSPGGRRTQYF	TGTGCCAGCAGCCCTGGGGGGAGAAGGACCCAGTACTTC
TRBV2	TRBD1	TRBJ1-1	.	13	CATDRDRNTEAFF	TGTGCCACCGACAGGGACCGAAACACTGAAGCTTTCTTT
TRBV3-1/TRBV3-2	.	TRBJ1-4	.	14	CASSKSGSNEKLFF	TGTGCCAGCAGCAAATCGGGGTCTAATGAAAAACTGTTTTTT
TRBV6-5	TRBD1	TRBJ2-1	.	13	CASHRDSYNEQFF	TGTGCCAGTCACCGGGACAGCTACAATGAGCAGTTCTTC
TRBV4-2	TRBD2	TRBJ2-2	.	16	CASHMASGGNTGELFF	TGTGCCAGCCACATGGCTAGCGGGGGGAACACCGGGGAGCTGTTTTTT
TRBV5-4	TRBD1	TRBJ1-4	.	16	CASSSGTGAGDEKLFF	TGTGCCAGCAGCTCAGGAACAGGGGCCGGGGATGAAAAACTGTTTTTT
TRBV29-1	TRBD1	TRBJ1-2	.	14	CSVETLTGHDGYTF	TGCAGCGTTGAGACACTGACAGGGCATGATGGCTACACCTTC
TRBV10-3	TRBD1	TRBJ2-5	.	13	CAISEGQGETQYF	TGTGCCATCAGTGAGGGACAGGGGGAGACCCAGTACTTC
TRBV5-1	.	TRBJ1-6	.	15	CASSLSSGDGSPLHF	TGCGCCAGCAGCTTGTCGTCAGGGGATGGTTCACCCCTCCACTTT
TRBV6-5	.	TRBJ1-3	.	11	CASTSGNTIYF	TGTGCCAGCACTTCGGGAAACACCATATATTTT
TRBV3-1/TRBV3-2	.	TRBJ1-6	.	13	CASSPLLNSPLHF	TGTGCCAGCAGCCCTCTCCTTAATTCACCCCTCCACTTT
TRBV6-5	TRBD1	TRBJ1-2	.	15	CASSYSQGANYGYTF	TGTGCCAGCAGTTACTCGCAGGGGGCTAACTATGGCTACACCTTC
TRBV10-3	.	TRBJ2-3	.	15	CAISESSGATDTQYF	TGTGCCATCAGTGAGTCTAGTGGAGCCACAGATACGCAGTATTTT
TRBV6-5	TRBD1	TRBJ1-2	few	15	CASSFGTGGYYGYTF	TGTGCCAGCAGTTTCGGGACAGGGGGCTACTATGGCTACACCTTC
TRBV5-8	.	TRBJ1-6	.	13	CASSLINSFSLHF	TGTGCCAGCAGCTTGATTAACAGCTTCTCCCTCCACTTT
TRBV3-1/TRBV3-2	TRBD1	TRBJ2-1	.	16	CASSRKKGQPNNEQFF	TGTGCCAGCAGCCGTAAAAAGGGACAGCCAAACAATGAGCAGTTCTTC
TRBV2	TRBD1	TRBJ1-5	.	13	CASRGTGLQPQHF	TGTGCCAGCAGAGGGACAGGGTTGCAGCCCCAGCATTTT
TRBV6-1	TRBD1	TRBJ2-2	once	16	CASSELFRGSTGELFF	TGTGCCAGCAGTGAACTATTCAGGGGGAGCACCGGGGAGCTGTTTTTT
TRBV5-1	TRBD2	TRBJ2-3	.	15	CASSPTAAGGRTQYF	TGCGCCAGCAGCCCAACGGCTGCGGGGGGCCGGACGCAGTATTTT
TRBV5-4	.	TRBJ2-3	.	13	CASSNPSTDTQYF	TGTGCCAGCAGCAATCCAAGCACAGATACGCAGTATTTT
TRBV3-1/TRBV3-2	.	TRBJ2-3	once	14	CASSLQGSTDTQYF	TGTGCCAGCAGCCTACAGGGTAGCACAGATACGCAGTATTTT
TRBV6-5	TRBD2	TRBJ2-3	.	14	CASRVAGGTDTQYF	TGTGCCAGCAGGGTAGCGGGGGGTACAGATACGCAGTATTTT
TRBV12-3/TRBV12-4	.	TRBJ2-5	once	12	CASRRAQETQYF	TGTGCCAGCCGGAGGGCACAAGAGACCCAGTACTTC
TRBV5-4	TRBD1	TRBJ1-3	.	16	CASSSGTGAWGNTIYF	TGTGCCAGCAGCTCCGGGACAGGGGCGTGGGGAAACACCATATATTTT
TRBV24-1	TRBD1	TRBJ2-1	.	19	CATSDLKGGTGGRSNEQFF	TGTGCCACCAGTGATTTGAAGGGGGGGACAGGGGGGCGGAGTAATGAGCAGTTCTTC
TRBV19	.	TRBJ1-5	.	13	CASSWRSDQPQHF	TGTGCCAGTAGCTGGAGGTCGGATCAGCCCCAGCATTTT
TRBV7-9	.	TRBJ1-5	.	13	CASTPGFNQPQHF	TGTGCCAGCACCCCAGGGTTCAATCAGCCCCAGCATTTT
TRBV10-2	.	TRBJ2-3	.	14	CASSRQRGTDTQYF	TGCGCCAGCAGTCGGCAGCGTGGCACAGATACGCAGTATTTT
TRBV18	.	TRBJ1-6	.	14	CASSPRQNNSPLHF	TGTGCCAGCTCACCTCGACAGAATAATTCACCCCTCCACTTT